Reported below is one TCR beta chain. The sample originates from a study of blood T cell repertoires in COVID-19. Overall study context: The cDNA or gDNA used as material had been derived from T cells, B-cell-depleted T cells, or PBMCs.

This CDR3 has 14 amino acids. V was trimmed by 5 bases and J by 0 bases, leaving 9 bases between them. Per the germline V gene, CDR1 is WNHNN and CDR2 is SYGVQD (reference sequence). Participants spanned ages about 18 to 100 years and resided in 24 US areas. Symptom resolution, clearance, or two negative PCRs marked donors in Cohort 3 as recovered. The method was immunoSEQ multiplex PCR; TCRdb's version includes in-frame clones alone and lacks a portion of them. The sample yields some 320,000 clones, approximately 91% seen once. Source material: PBMCs or T cells enriched from blood (not recorded which). The TCR sequence derives from a man in his fifties or sixties who had recovered from COVID-19. The gene calls are TRBV10-1 and TRBJ2-3; D is uncertain. CDR3 loop: CASSPGTSTDTQYF. The CDR3 DNA reads as TGCGCCAGCAGTCCAGGAACTAGCACAGATACGCAGTATTTT.